This is a list of T cell receptor beta chains from one sample in a study of T-cell memory formation after mild COVID-19. TCRdb re-derived calls from the 5' RACE reads in MiXCR, one entry per CDR3 protein. The sample has about 81,000 distinct CDR3 sequences; nearly 25% are singletons. The sample comprised PBMCs or a T cell subset sorted from them (not recorded which). The receptors originated from a man younger than 30 who had mild COVID-19 (a few samples of this study predate the infection). Cell type and time point are not known. Each CDR3 is given with its conserved first and last residue. D genes are given only for firm matches.

D gene	J gene	V gene	CDR3 protein
TRBD2	TRBJ2-3	TRBV7-6	CASSLSGGAGTQYF
NA	TRBJ2-3	TRBV7-2	CASSFNFGGEQYF
NA	TRBJ2-1	TRBV20-1	CSARSPGSDEQFF
TRBD1	TRBJ1-1	TRBV5-1	CASSLGDREMNTEAFF
NA	TRBJ2-1	TRBV20-1	CSARDLARLNEQFF
NA	TRBJ2-3	TRBV7-9	CASSTAPDTQYF
NA	TRBJ2-5	TRBV19	CASSSLGRQETQYF
NA	TRBJ2-7	TRBV4-1	CASARDWSYEQYF
NA	TRBJ2-3	TRBV4-3	CASSETPGQASTDTQYF
NA	TRBJ2-5	TRBV7-9	CASSLALETQYF
TRBD2	TRBJ2-2	TRBV28	CASSLFLVVDKRGSNTGELFF
NA	TRBJ1-2	TRBV20-1	CSARQGRGYTF
NA	TRBJ2-6	TRBV7-9	CASSRDRTGANVLTF
NA	TRBJ2-2	TRBV19	CASSTGTQNTGELFF
NA	TRBJ2-3	TRBV27	CASSLRYTDTDTQYF
NA	TRBJ2-7	TRBV27	CASRPGRGYEQYF
NA	TRBJ1-1	TRBV6-5	CASSRRGGRSVTEAFF
NA	TRBJ1-1	TRBV6-5	CASSYRANRPITEAFF
NA	TRBJ1-4	TRBV4-3	CASSQNRDSTNEKLFF
NA	TRBJ1-6	TRBV19	CARGGSSPLHF
NA	TRBJ2-1	TRBV29-1	CSVENRRGPYNEQFF
NA	TRBJ1-2	TRBV5-1	CASSLVGADSLLYYGYTF